This T cell receptor beta chain was captured by sequencing in a study of Ad26.COV2.S vaccination and SARS-CoV-2 variants. Across the study: Donor had been placed in the Ad26.COV2.S arm of the COV1001 trial. Doses of Ad26.COV2.S were injected into muscle once or twice, 56 days apart.

Clones were read by immunoSEQ multiplex PCR, and TCRdb kept only the in-frame ones, dropping some. This table has 400,000 to 450,000 clones, 90% appearing once. Remarks on this clone: Its antigen remains unidentified. The sample carries other DNA sequences with the same CDR3.

Regarding treatment: over 15 received Ad26.COV2.S at low or high dose, single or two shots; several received placebo; per-sample allocation not given. The study sampled participants on day 63 after the first vaccine or placebo injection. The study's findings and limits: Placebo and vaccine recipients had non-spike TCR breadth that was similar. Participants in the vaccine arm had higher spike-specific TCR breadth; placebo recipients had lower.

The V and J ends lost 3 bases and 4 bases respectively, with 8 bases between them. The CDR3 extends over 13 amino acids. In germline, CDR1 is SGHRS, CDR2 YFSETQ. The starting material was peripheral blood, obtained in a trial of Ad26.COV2.S vaccine versus placebo. This TCR came from a person between 18 and 60 years old who received the Ad26.COV2.S COVID-19 vaccine or a placebo. V gene TRBV5-1 combines with J gene TRBJ2-1, with D tentatively TRBD1 (6 bases). The CDR3 is CASSSDSYNEQFF. Here the CDR3 DNA reads TGCGCCAGCAGCTCGGACAGTTACAATGAGCAGTTCTTC.